Shown below are 28 T cell receptor beta chains from a single sample sequenced in a study of blood T cells in healthy people across ages (dated by TCRdb to between 2015 and 2017). The protocol used for the library was 5' RACE. The sample was run on an Illumina HiSeq 2500. A second PCR of about 6 to 11 cycles was performed with a sample-barcoded 5' primer and a J-beta primer mix. TCRdb's own reprocessing of the public reads used fastp at Q25 and MiXCR and kept productive beta chains. Every distinct CDR3 protein forms one entry, paired with its most common genes and DNA. This sample comprises 1.5 million to 2 million distinct CDR3 sequences, around half of them detected only once. The ten largest account for over 2% of the sample. The specimen sequenced was blood. All receptors come from a woman aged 40-49 years in good health.

The V and J genes are TRBV4-3 and TRBJ1-1; D not certain. Germline CDR1 LGHNA, CDR2 YSLEER. The length of the CDR3 is 14 residues. V gave up 0 bases and J gave up 6 bases, with 11 bases separating them. CDR3 DNA sequence: TGCGCCAGCAGCCAAGAATTGGTAATTCCTGAAGCTTTCTTT. Its translation: CASSQELVIPEAFF.

This clonotype was found a few times. The chain is built from TRBV7-2 and TRBJ2-1; D gene ambiguous. Germline V lookup: CDR1 SGHTA, CDR2 FQGNSA. V lost 3 bases and J 6 bases, leaving 18 bases between the germline ends. The CDR3 loop spans 16 amino acids. The CDR3 sequence is CASSLELARSANEQFF. The CDR3 DNA follows: TGTGCCAGCAGCTTGGAATTGGCTAGGTCCGCCAATGAGCAGTTCTTC.

The CDR3 sequence: CASSVAGGPGYNEQFF. For the CDR3, the DNA is TGTGCCAGCAGCGTAGCGGGGGGGCCGGGTTATAATGAGCAGTTCTTC. The chain links TRBV9 to TRBJ2-1; 8 nucleotides match TRBD2. The germline CDR1 and CDR2 sequences are SGDLS and YYNGEE. The J segment lost 7 bases and the V segment lost 0 bases, leaving 9 bases of the junction unmatched. This CDR3 has 16 residues.

The J gene is TRBJ2-7, the V gene TRBV20-1, with 7 bases that match TRBD2. The CDR3 spans 12 residues. Germline V CDR1 and CDR2: DFQATT, SNEGSKA (reference sequence). Here the CDR3 reads CALGGLGISQYF. The CDR3 DNA follows: TGCGCCCTGGGGGGGTTGGGTATTAGCCAGTACTTC.

This clonotype was found a few times. The chain employs TRBV4-3 and TRBJ2-3; 10 nucleotides match TRBD2. This CDR3 is 16 amino acids long. J gave up 4 bases and V 3 bases, and 7 bases lay outside the gene matches. Germline assignment: CDR1 LGHNA and CDR2 YSLEER. In DNA form, the CDR3 reads TGCGCCAGCAGCCAGCTTCTAGCGGGGGAGTCAGATACGCAGTATTTT. It codes for CASSQLLAGESDTQYF.

The chain joins TRBV7-6 to TRBJ2-5; the D is unclear. The CDR3 has 13 residues. CDR1 is SGHVS and CDR2 is FNYEAQ in the germline V gene. With 1 base removed from V and 7 bases from J, the gap between germline ends came to 10 bases. CDR3 nucleotides: TGTGCCAGCAGCTTAGAGCGTAGAGGGACCCAGTACTTC. The encoded protein is CASSLERRGTQYF.

The chain combines TRBV29-1 with TRBJ1-2, with D maybe TRBD1 (6 bases). The germline CDR1 and CDR2 sequences are SQVTM and ANQGSEA. V shed 5 bases and J shed 3 bases, with 19 bases lying between them. This CDR3 is built from 15 residues. The CDR3 nucleotides are TGCAGCGTTCGTAGGACAGACAGACTTGACTATGGCTACACCTTC. Residues: CSVRRTDRLDYGYTF.

V and J are TRBV7-2 and TRBJ2-1; D call uncertain. The CDR3 totals 11 residues. Germline V gives CDR1 SGHTA, CDR2 FQGNSA. With 2 bases removed from V and 10 bases from J, the gap between germline ends came to 6 bases. The CDR3 DNA reads TGTGCCAGCAGCTTAAACACCGAGCAGTTCTTC. Amino acid sequence: CASSLNTEQFF.

The rearrangement links TRBV25-1 to TRBJ2-5; D might be TRBD1 or TRBD2, each matching 5 bases. The CDR3 runs to 15 residues. Trimming cost V 4 bases and J 2 bases, with 14 bases left between them. The germline gives CDR1 MGHDK, CDR2 SYGVNS. The CDR3 DNA sequence: TGTGCCAGCAGTGTAGAGGGGTTCGGACAAGAGACCCAGTACTTC. The encoded protein is CASSVEGFGQETQYF.

This clonotype was detected only a few times. V is TRBV9 and J is TRBJ1-2; no definite D call. V was cut by 4 bases and J by 8 bases, with 12 bases left in between. This CDR3 is built from 12 residues. CDR1 and CDR2 (germline): SGDLS, YYNGEE. The CDR3 here is CASSSGQRGYTF. CDR3 DNA: TGTGCCAGCAGCTCAGGCCAGCGGGGCTACACCTTC.

The gene calls are TRBV6-5 and TRBJ1-4, with no clear D. This CDR3 contains 13 residues. Germline assignment: CDR1 MNHEY and CDR2 SVGAGI. V gave up 5 bases and J gave up 13 bases, with 17 bases separating them. CDR3 region: CASSLIPQLGLFF. DNA of the CDR3: TGTGCCAGCAGTCTTATACCCCAGTTAGGACTGTTTTTT.

V is TRBV29-1 and J is TRBJ2-1; no reliable D call. In germline, CDR1 is SQVTM, CDR2 ANQGSEA. This CDR3 is 13 amino acids long. V was clipped by 3 bases and J by 6 bases, with 12 bases between them. CDR3 DNA: TGCAGCGTTGATCCCCCGCTTTTCAATGAGCAGTTCTTC. This encodes CSVDPPLFNEQFF.

The J gene is TRBJ2-5, the V gene TRBV20-1, with D possibly being TRBD2 (5 bases). Trimming cost V 2 bases and J 1 base, with 23 bases left between them. CDR1 and CDR2 from the germline V gene are DFQATT and SNEGSKA (reference sequence). The CDR3 totals 18 residues. The CDR3 sequence is CSARTGLRVLRGQETQYF. The DNA of the CDR3 is TGCAGTGCTAGAACGGGTCTGAGGGTTCTTCGGGGCCAAGAGACCCAGTACTTC.

The chain is built from TRBV2 and TRBJ2-5, with no clear D. V lost 8 bases to trimming and J lost 1 base, with 8 bases between them. CDR1 is SNHLY, CDR2 FYNNEI, per germline. This CDR3 region has 12 residues. CDR3 residues: CASGYLQETQYF. DNA for the CDR3: TGTGCCAGCGGGTACCTCCAAGAGACCCAGTACTTC. The whole variable domain, remainder taken from reference TRBV2 and TRBJ2-5, is EPEVTQTPSHQVTQMGQEVILRCVPISNHLYFYWYRQILGQKVEFLVSFYNNEISEKSEIFDDQFSVERPDGSNFTLKIRSTKLEDSAMYFCASGYLQETQYFGPGTRLLVL.

The chain joins TRBV7-2 to TRBJ1-5; maybe TRBD1 (5 bases). Germline V gives CDR1 SGHTA, CDR2 FQGNSA. The germline V and J ends were trimmed by 1 base and 2 bases, with 12 bases remaining between them. The CDR3 is 16 residues long. The CDR3 reads CASSLVGSRGNQPQHF. CDR3 in DNA: TGTGCCAGCAGCTTAGTCGGAAGCAGGGGCAATCAGCCCCAGCATTTT.

CDR3 residues: CASSLVSAGTPTNEKLFF. The CDR3 region has the DNA TGTGCCAGCAGCTTAGTTTCGGCAGGGACACCAACTAATGAAAAACTGTTTTTT. The chain links TRBV7-2 to TRBJ1-4; perhaps TRBD1 as D (6 bases). CDR3 length: 18 amino acids. The V gene lost 1 base and the J gene lost 0 bases, with 15 bases spanning the gap. Germline CDR1 and CDR2: SGHTA and FQGNSA.

The chain joins TRBV9 to TRBJ2-3, with TRBD1 identical over 8 bases. CDR3 length: 17 residues. CDR1 is SGDLS, CDR2 YYNGEE, per germline. V shed 2 bases, J shed 1 base, and the junction held 9 bases outside the gene matches. The CDR3: CASSVQTGGFGTDTQYF. CDR3 nucleotide sequence: TGTGCCAGCAGCGTCCAAACAGGGGGTTTCGGCACAGATACGCAGTATTTT.

This clonotype was observed a few times. The chain uses TRBV13 and TRBJ2-5, with 7 bases fitting TRBD1. The CDR3 extends over 14 amino acids. Per the germline V gene, CDR1 is PRHDT and CDR2 is FYEKMQ (reference sequence). Trimming at V came to 6 bases and at J to 4 bases, leaving 8 bases not matched to a gene. The CDR3 region has the DNA TGTGCCAGCAGACCCGGGACAGCCGGAGAGACCCAGTACTTC. Protein sequence: CASRPGTAGETQYF.

Comments on this clonotype: A junction end diverges from the germline sequence, so it may reflect a read error. J is TRBJ2-7 and V is TRBV29-1, with TRBD1 identical over 10 bases. Germline lookup yields CDR1 SQVTM and CDR2 ANQGSEA. The CDR3 contains 13 residues. CDR3: CSVADRGSSEQYF. In DNA form, the CDR3 reads TGCAGCGTTGCGGACAGGGGGTCCTCCGAGCAGTACTTC.

J is TRBJ1-2 and V is TRBV3-1, with 8 bases that match TRBD1. Germline loops: CDR1 LGHDT, CDR2 YNNKEL (reference sequence). CDR3 size: 14 residues. The J segment lost 7 bases and the V segment lost 6 bases, leaving 10 bases of the junction unmatched. CDR3 bases: TGTGCCAGCAGTCACAAGGACAGGGAGGGTGGCTACACCTTC. Its protein is CASSHKDREGGYTF.

This clonotype was picked up a small number of times. The rearrangement joins TRBV5-1 to TRBJ2-1; D remains unclear. Germline V lookup: CDR1 SGHRS, CDR2 YFSETQ. V gave up 0 bases and J gave up 6 bases, with 7 bases separating them. CDR3 length: 13 residues. CDR3 sequence: CASSLVMGNEQFF. The CDR3 DNA follows: TGCGCCAGCAGCTTGGTAATGGGCAATGAGCAGTTCTTC.

The gene calls are TRBV5-1 and TRBJ1-5, with D unresolved. The CDR3 sequence is 12 residues long. Germline lookup yields CDR1 SGHRS and CDR2 YFSETQ. Between the trimmed V and J ends, which lost 4 bases and 9 bases, there was a span of 11 bases. The CDR3 coding sequence is TGCGCCAGCAGCCTAGGCCCGAGGCCCCAGCATTTT. The encoded protein is CASSLGPRPQHF.

This clonotype was found a few times. The chain employs TRBV11-2 and TRBJ2-5; TRBD2 aligns across 12 bases. CDR3 length equals 16 residues. V dropped 5 bases and J dropped 2; count of bases not matched to a gene: 6. The germline gives CDR1 SGHAT, CDR2 FQNNGV. The CDR3 reads CASSIGLAGIQETQYF. The DNA of the CDR3 is TGTGCCAGCAGCATCGGACTAGCGGGGATACAAGAGACCCAGTACTTC.

V and J are TRBV2 and TRBJ2-3; D is uncertain. The CDR3 runs to 11 residues. V lost 8 bases, J lost 6 bases, and 9 bases lay in between. Germline V CDR1 and CDR2: SNHLY, FYNNEI. CDR3 loop: CASHRSDTQYF. The CDR3 DNA is TGTGCCAGCCACCGTTCGGATACGCAGTATTTT.

With respect to this clonotype: A single base separates this from a much larger clone, so it may be a read error. The chain uses TRBV6-5 and TRBJ1-4; D call uncertain. V shed 2 bases and J shed 0 bases, with 7 bases lying between them. The CDR3 is 15 residues long. The germline CDR1 and CDR2 sequences are MNHEY and SVGAGI. The CDR3 DNA reads TGTGCCAGCAGTTACGACGGGGCAACTAATGAAAAACTGTTTTTT. It specifies CASSYDGATNEKLFF.

The J gene is TRBJ1-2, the V gene TRBV9, with D possibly matching TRBD1 (6 bases). The CDR3 covers 12 residues. Germline-derived CDR1 and CDR2 are SGDLS and YYNGEE. Trimming took off 0 bases at V and 8 bases at J, with 8 bases between the two ends. The CDR3, as DNA: TGTGCCAGCAGCGTAGAGGGGGAAGGCTACACCTTC. Translating it yields CASSVEGEGYTF.

This clonotype was detected many times. The chain carries TRBV12-3 or TRBV12-4 and TRBJ2-1; TRBD2 matches 13 bases. CDR3 size: 16 residues. V shed 5 bases and J 1 base; nucleotides not matched to a gene: 2. The DNA of the CDR3 is TGTGCCAGCAGTCGACTAGCGGGGGGATCCTACAATGAGCAGTTCTTC. This encodes CASSRLAGGSYNEQFF.

This clonotype was observed a few times. The chain has TRBV6-5 and TRBJ2-1; tentatively, D is TRBD1 or TRBD2 (5 bases each). Germline V gene lookup returns CDR1 MNHEY and CDR2 SVGAGI. The CDR3 contains 14 residues. V gave up 0 bases and J gave up 7 bases, with 10 bases separating them. CDR3 region: CASSYSRGRNEQFF. The CDR3, as DNA: TGTGCCAGCAGTTACTCGAGGGGAAGAAATGAGCAGTTCTTC.